This is a list of T cell receptor beta chains from one sample in a study of OX40 agonist ivuxolimab in advanced cancers. Repertoires were generated with immunoSEQ multiplex PCR, while TCRdb's copy carries only in-frame clones and drops some. The repertoire holds about 64,000 clones, with around 80% as singletons. The material sequenced was CD4+ or CD8+ T cells sorted from blood, taken in a trial of the OX40 agonist ivuxolimab. Source of these receptors: an adult with an advanced solid tumor such as melanoma, head and neck, liver or kidney cancer. Each CDR3 is given with its conserved first and last residue. D genes are given only for firm matches. The listing skips clone size in some rows; elsewhere it reads once, few, many or a size class.

>once|TRBV2|TRBJ1-5|.
CASSEARDTQPQHF
TGTGCCAGCAGTGAAGCACGGGACACCCAGCCCCAGCATTTT
>few|TRBV28|TRBJ2-7|.
CASSFPDSSYEQYF
TGTGCCAGCAGTTTCCCGGACTCTTCCTACGAGCAGTACTTC
>once|TRBV7-3|TRBJ2-2|.
CASSLGSGRTGELFF
TGTGCCAGCAGCTTAGGGAGCGGCCGCACCGGGGAGCTGTTTTTT
>once|TRBV25-1|TRBJ2-5|TRBD1
CASSDRDSGETQYF
TGTGCCAGCAGTGACCGGGACAGTGGAGAGACCCAGTACTTC
>.|TRBV5-4|TRBJ2-5|.
CASSLAQRAQETQYF
TGTGCCAGCAGCTTGGCGCAGAGGGCCCAAGAGACCCAGTACTTC
>.|TRBV30|TRBJ2-7|TRBD2
CAWTIAGSDYEQYF
TGTGCCTGGACTATAGCGGGATCTGACTACGAGCAGTACTTC
>.|TRBV2|TRBJ1-1|.
CASRRSGLFMNTEAFF
TGTGCCAGCAGACGTTCGGGGCTTTTCATGAACACTGAAGCTTTCTTT
>.|TRBV6-1|TRBJ2-2|.
CASSESTGGAGELFF
TGTGCCAGCAGTGAAAGTACAGGCGGCGCCGGGGAGCTGTTTTTT
>.|TRBV5-1|TRBJ2-7|.
CASSLSPGSYEQYF
TGCGCCAGCAGCTTATCGCCAGGCTCCTACGAGCAGTACTTC
>.|TRBV7-7|TRBJ2-7|TRBD1
CASSTQSGTGGEQYF
TGTGCTAGCAGCACCCAGTCCGGGACAGGGGGCGAGCAGTACTTC
>few|TRBV7-2|TRBJ2-7|TRBD2
CASTMGTSGLTF
TGTGCCAGCACCATGGGCACTAGCGGACTTACATTC
>.|TRBV7-8|TRBJ1-1|.
CASSHGKGGSAFF
TGTGCCAGCAGCCACGGTAAAGGGGGGAGTGCTTTCTTT
>.|TRBV5-1|TRBJ2-5|.
CASSLGGAKEETQYF
TGCGCCAGCAGCTTGGGGGGGGCCAAAGAAGAGACCCAGTACTTC
>.|TRBV7-9|TRBJ2-7|.
CASSLTGPGEQYF
TGTGCCAGCAGCTTAACGGGCCCGGGAGAGCAGTACTTC
>.|TRBV20-1|TRBJ2-1|.
CSARFNNEQFF
TGCAGTGCTAGGTTTAACAATGAGCAGTTCTTC
>.|TRBV11-2|TRBJ2-7|TRBD2
CASRLAGAYEQYF
TGTGCCAGCAGACTAGCGGGGGCCTACGAGCAGTACTTC
>.|TRBV27|TRBJ2-7|TRBD2
CASSLTSGGAGEQYF
TGTGCCAGCAGTTTGACTAGCGGGGGGGCGGGTGAGCAGTACTTC